This T cell receptor (beta chain) was documented in a study of blood T cell repertoires in COVID-19. Study-wide background: Samples came from the United States, Italy and Spain, spanning acute and convalescent COVID-19. PBMCs, B-cell-depleted T cells, or T cells provided the cDNA or gDNA that made up the material.

Germline CDR1 reads SQVTM; CDR2 reads ANQGSEA. V lost 7 bases and J lost 8, with 14 bases in between. This CDR3 has 11 amino acids. Under the authors' procedure: Reference gene primer amplification gave nucleated cell count estimates. Using immunoSEQ multiplex PCR, the repertoire was profiled, and TCRdb retains in-frame clones only, with some absent. V and J calls and clone size come straight from that table; D and trimming were deduced from the DNA. The profile shows more than 150,000 clones, approximately 86% of them singletons. The origin of this receptor is a woman between 65 and 79 years old with acute or convalescent COVID-19. This chain connects TRBV29-1 to TRBJ1-1; D perhaps matches TRBD1 (6 bases). Sequencing was performed on peripheral blood. CDR3 loop: CSADLTGEAFF. The CDR3 nucleotides read TGCAGCGCCGACCTGACAGGAGAAGCTTTCTTT. The variable domain in full, with the rest retrieved from reference TRBV29-1 and TRBJ1-1, is SAVISQKPSRDICQRGTSLTIQCQVDSQVTMMFWYRQQPGQSLTLIATANQGSEATYESGFVIDKFPISRPNLTFSTLTVSNMSPEDSSIYLCSADLTGEAFFGQGTRLTVV.